The 30 T cell receptor beta chains below all came from one sample that was sequenced in a study of quantifying T cell responses using KT2 cells. Whole-study context: RNA was reverse transcribed with TCR alpha and beta constant-region primers.

A single-stranded UMI oligo with SP2 sequence was ligated to cDNA 3' ends. The first PCR ran about 4 cycles with an equimolar RC1.1 and RC1.2 beta primer mix. TCRdb reprocessed the UMI-ligation and nested PCR reads with MiXCR, giving one entry per CDR3 protein. The sample lists 40,000 to 60,000 distinct CDR3 sequences; roughly 12% were seen once. The specimen sequenced was PBMCs spiked with cells of the T cell clone KT2. These receptors were collected from a human donor.

V usage is TRBV6-1 and J usage is TRBJ2-5; D is ambiguous. V gave up 7 bases and J gave up 0 bases, with 15 bases separating them. This CDR3 has 15 amino acids. Germline V gene sequence: CDR1 MNHNS, CDR2 SASEGT. The CDR3 DNA follows: TGTGCCAGCATCCGCAACCATCCCTACCAAGAGACCCAGTACTTC. This encodes CASIRNHPYQETQYF.

Many counts were recorded for this clonotype. V gene TRBV12-3 or TRBV12-4 combines with J gene TRBJ2-7, with TRBD2 identical over 8 bases. The CDR3 runs to 14 residues. Trimming removed 5 bases from V and 5 bases from J; junction bases left unmatched: 8. The DNA of the CDR3 is TGTGCCAGCAGTCCGGGGGGGAGTCGGAACGAGCAGTACTTC. This translates into CASSPGGSRNEQYF.

The CDR3 nucleotides read TGTGCCAGCAGCCAAGGGAGGGGTTCCAATGAGCAGTTCTTC. Protein: CASSQGRGSNEQFF. This chain uses TRBV3-1 with TRBJ2-1, with a weak D call TRBD2 (6 bases). Trimming shortened V by 1 base and J by 6 bases, and 10 bases separated the two germline ends. This CDR3 contains 14 residues. In germline, CDR1 is LGHDT, CDR2 YNNKEL (reference sequence).

A few counts support this clonotype. The rearrangement joins TRBV5-1 to TRBJ2-1, with TRBD2 identical over 13 bases. Germline trimming cut 1 base from V and 9 bases from J; bases unmatched to any gene: 4. The CDR3 consists of 15 residues. The germline V gene encodes CDR1 SGHRS and CDR2 YFSETQ. The CDR3: CASSLTSGGAGEQFF. The CDR3 DNA reads TGCGCCAGCAGCTTGACTAGCGGGGGGGCCGGTGAGCAGTTCTTC.

This clonotype was counted a few times. The V call is TRBV9, the J call TRBJ2-7, with TRBD2 matching over 12 bases. CDR1 is SGDLS, CDR2 YYNGEE, per germline. CDR3 length: 16 residues. Losses at the gene ends were 0 bases for V and 3 bases for J; bases not matched to a gene: 4. This chain's CDR3 is CASSVGTSGELYEQYF. Here the CDR3 DNA reads TGTGCCAGCAGCGTAGGGACTAGCGGGGAGCTCTACGAGCAGTACTTC.

The chain combines TRBV7-9 with TRBJ1-1; a possible D gene is TRBD1 (6 bases). This CDR3 is built from 16 residues. The ends were cut back, 5 bases at V and 4 bases at J, with 20 bases in the middle. Looked up from germline, CDR1 is SEHNR and CDR2 is FQNEAQ (reference sequence). CDR3 residues: CASSPTGQIPTTEAFF. The CDR3 nucleotides are TGTGCCAGCAGCCCTACAGGACAGATACCGACCACTGAAGCTTTCTTT.

In this sample, this clonotype turned up a few times. The gene calls are TRBV24-1 and TRBJ2-5; D is possibly TRBD1 (5 bases). The CDR3 length is 15 residues. CDR1 is KGHDR and CDR2 is SFDVKD in the germline V gene. V dropped 5 bases and J dropped 7 bases, with 19 bases sitting between them. CDR3 sequence (DNA): TGTGCCACCAGTGCCCGGGCCCCGGACACTTCGACCCAGTACTTC. As protein: CATSARAPDTSTQYF.

This clonotype has a count of ten or more. The chain carries TRBV2 and TRBJ2-3; perhaps TRBD2 as D (5 bases). The length of the CDR3 is 13 residues. Germline assignment: CDR1 SNHLY and CDR2 FYNNEI. Trimming took off 7 bases at V and 3 bases at J, with 11 bases between the two ends. CDR3 bases: TGTGCCAGCACAGCGGAGATAACAGATACGCAGTATTTT. Protein sequence: CASTAEITDTQYF.

The chain has TRBV4-2 and TRBJ1-5; no clear D gene. From germline, CDR1 is LGHNA and CDR2 YNFKEQ. The CDR3 sequence is 15 residues long. V lost 0 bases and J lost 6, with 12 bases in between. The CDR3 nucleotides are TGTGCCAGCAGCCAAGATCGTTCGATTGGTCAGCCCCAGCATTTT. Its protein product is CASSQDRSIGQPQHF.

This clonotype was seen more than once but under ten times. The V call is TRBV3-1, the J call TRBJ2-7; 10 bases fit TRBD1. The V gene's germline CDR1 is LGHDT and CDR2 YNNKEL (reference sequence). The ends lost 4 bases at V and 3 bases at J; junction bases unmatched: 3. The CDR3 is made up of 14 amino acids. This CDR3 is CASSPWTGGYEQYF. In nucleotides, the CDR3 is TGTGCCAGCAGCCCGTGGACAGGGGGCTACGAGCAGTACTTC.

A note on this clonotype: Since the CDR3 does not end with the conserved phenylalanine or tryptophan, this likely comes from a read error. The V gene is TRBV14, the J gene TRBJ1-3; D is undetermined. The CDR3 is 15 amino acids. Germline V lookup: CDR1 SGHDN, CDR2 FVKESK. V was cut by 4 bases and J by 3 bases, with 13 bases left in between. CDR3 bases: TGTGCCAGCAGCCTGCTGACCAGTTTTGGAAACACCATATATTGT. This encodes CASSLLTSFGNTIYC.

This clonotype has a count of ten or more. The rearrangement joins TRBV7-9 to TRBJ2-5; D gene ambiguous. With 5 bases removed from V and 2 bases from J, the gap between germline ends came to 15 bases. There are 15 residues in the CDR3. Germline values: CDR1 SEHNR, CDR2 FQNEAQ (reference sequence). The CDR3 sequence is CASSPRVSIQETQYF. The CDR3 DNA sequence: TGTGCCAGCAGCCCAAGGGTCAGTATTCAAGAGACCCAGTACTTC.

The chain uses TRBV20-1 and TRBJ2-7; TRBD1 agrees at 8 bases. Looked up from germline, CDR1 is DFQATT and CDR2 is SNEGSKA (reference sequence). J was trimmed by 1 base and V by 3 bases; bases with no gene match: 8. The CDR3 length is 15 residues. The CDR3 spells CSARGPGQESYEQYF. For the CDR3, the DNA is TGCAGTGCTAGGGGCCCGGGACAGGAATCCTACGAGCAGTACTTC.

There are many counts of this clonotype. The chain is built from TRBV4-3 and TRBJ1-5; the match to TRBD1 covers 7 bases. The CDR3 consists of 15 residues. Germline V CDR1 and CDR2: LGHNA, YSLEER. V trimming: 1 base; J trimming: 1 base; junction bases outside the gene matches: 1. The CDR3 DNA reads as TGCGCCAGCAGCCAAGTGACAGGGAGCAATCAGCCCCAGCATTTT. It encodes CASSQVTGSNQPQHF.

V is TRBV6-1 and J is TRBJ1-6; D remains unclear. The CDR3 extends over 14 amino acids. Germline CDR1 is MNHNS and CDR2 is SASEGT. Trimming stripped 3 bases from V and 9 bases from J, with 12 bases between. The CDR3 sequence is CASSEALDGSPLHF. CDR3 bases: TGTGCCAGCAGTGAGGCCTTGGACGGTTCACCCCTCCACTTT.

This clonotype was recorded a few times. V and J are TRBV12-3 or TRBV12-4 and TRBJ1-6; a weak D match, TRBD1 (5 bases). V dropped 3 bases and J dropped 5 bases, with 8 bases sitting between them. The CDR3 runs to 14 residues. CDR3 nucleotide sequence: TGTGCCAGCAGTTTTGGCAGGGATAATTCACCCCTCCACTTT. Residues: CASSFGRDNSPLHF.

V and J are TRBV29-1 and TRBJ1-4, with D perhaps matching TRBD1 (6 bases). The V and J ends lost 5 bases and 3 bases respectively, with 10 bases between them. Germline V CDR1 and CDR2: SQVTM, ANQGSEA. The CDR3 length is 13 residues. CDR3 in DNA: TGCAGCGTTTCCAGGGGACCTAATGAAAAACTGTTTTTT. This encodes CSVSRGPNEKLFF.

This clonotype was found a few times. The V and J genes are TRBV5-1 and TRBJ1-1; D gene uncertain. Per germline, CDR1 SGHRS and CDR2 YFSETQ. Deletions cut 2 bases from V and 1 base from J, with 9 bases between. This CDR3 has 14 residues. The CDR3 here is CASSLTAGNTEAFF. Written as DNA, the CDR3 is TGCGCCAGCAGCTTAACGGCGGGGAACACTGAAGCTTTCTTT.

This clonotype was counted many times. CDR3 in amino acids: CASSTENRGKNIQYF. The CDR3 DNA reads as TGTGCCAGCAGTACCGAAAACAGGGGTAAAAACATTCAGTACTTC. The chain recombines TRBV12-3 or TRBV12-4 with TRBJ2-4; 7 positions agree with TRBD1. The V and J ends lost 5 bases and 4 bases, in that order; junction bases with no gene match: 8. The CDR3 sequence is 15 residues long.

The chain carries TRBV24-1 and TRBJ2-3, with 10 nucleotides matching TRBD2. Germline V gives CDR1 KGHDR, CDR2 SFDVKD. V shed 1 base and J 7 bases; nucleotides not matched to a gene: 13. This CDR3 spans 18 amino acids. The CDR3 loop is CATSDFLRRTSGANTQYF. DNA of the CDR3: TGTGCCACCAGTGATTTTCTCCGAAGGACTAGCGGAGCGAATACGCAGTATTTT.

A few counts support this clonotype. The chain employs TRBV20-1 and TRBJ1-5; 7 nucleotides match TRBD1. V was pared by 2 bases and J by 5 bases, with 9 bases of the junction left unmatched. Per germline, CDR1 DFQATT and CDR2 SNEGSKA (reference sequence). The CDR3 has 15 amino acids. CDR3 protein: CSARSLTGKDQPQHF. CDR3 nucleotides: TGCAGTGCTAGATCGTTGACAGGGAAGGATCAGCCCCAGCATTTT.

By frequency in the sample, this clonotype is medium-sized. The chain combines TRBV4-3 with TRBJ2-7; D gene unclear. Germline loops: CDR1 LGHNA, CDR2 YSLEER. The CDR3 has 15 residues. V lost 0 bases to trimming and J lost 7 bases, with 16 bases between them. This CDR3 reads CASSQDPGTPGEQYF. DNA of the CDR3: TGCGCCAGCAGCCAAGATCCCGGTACCCCAGGAGAGCAGTACTTC.

CDR3 region: CASSLNGPEQYF. For the CDR3, the DNA is TGTGCCAGCAGCCTCAATGGGCCCGAGCAGTACTTC. V gene TRBV7-8 combines with J gene TRBJ2-7; D not certain. This CDR3 is 12 amino acids long. V shed 5 bases and J shed 6 bases, with 11 bases lying between them. Germline-derived CDR1 and CDR2 are SGHVS and FQNEAQ.

As to this clonotype: A much larger clone lies a single base off, so this may be a read error. This chain connects TRBV5-1 to TRBJ2-5, with 10 positions matching TRBD1. In germline, CDR1 is SGHRS, CDR2 YFSETQ. There are 15 residues in the CDR3. The CDR3 coding sequence is TGCGCCAGAAGCTTGGGGACAGGGGCGGTAGAGACCCAGTACTTC. It codes for CARSLGTGAVETQYF.

This clonotype was found a few times. This chain links TRBV6-5 with TRBJ2-7, with 10 bases that match TRBD2. This CDR3 has 15 residues. Germline V lookup: CDR1 MNHEY, CDR2 SVGAGI. Unmatched junction bases numbered 10, after V lost 7 bases and J lost 4 bases. The CDR3 nucleotides read TGTGCCAGCAAATTAGCGGGGGGCGGCGATTACGAGCAGTACTTC. Its protein product is CASKLAGGGDYEQYF.

The table lists this clonotype with a few counts. J is TRBJ2-5 and V is TRBV6-2 or TRBV6-3; perhaps TRBD1 as D (6 bases). CDR1 is MNHEY and CDR2 is SVGEGT in the germline V gene. V was cut by 4 bases and J by 1 base, with 10 bases left in between. The CDR3 runs 14 residues. As DNA, the CDR3 is TGTGCCAGCAGTTGGGACACGCGCCAAGAGACCCAGTACTTC. Its protein product is CASSWDTRQETQYF.

Note on this clonotype: A much larger clone sits a single nucleotide away, making a read error possible. Because it lacks the conserved phenylalanine or tryptophan at the end, this CDR3 is likely a read error. The chain recombines TRBV12-3 or TRBV12-4 with TRBJ1-4, with 7 positions matching TRBD1. After removal of 6 bases from V and 3 bases from J, the junction contained 13 bases not matched to a gene. There are 17 residues in the CDR3. This chain's CDR3 is CASSHTARQGPNEKLFY. The CDR3 DNA sequence: TGTGCCAGCAGCCACACCGCTAGACAGGGCCCTAATGAAAAACTGTTTTAT.

The rearrangement links TRBV14 to TRBJ2-3, with 9 bases aligning to TRBD1. V shed 4 bases, J shed 3 bases, and the junction held 14 bases outside the gene matches. The CDR3 has 18 residues. Germline CDR1 SGHDN, CDR2 FVKESK. CDR3 sequence (DNA): TGTGCCAGCAGCCCTATTCTGACCGGGACAGGGTGGACAGATACGCAGTATTTT. Its protein is CASSPILTGTGWTDTQYF.

This clonotype was picked up a small number of times. The V gene is TRBV20-1, the J gene TRBJ2-4, with D unclear. The germline V and J ends were trimmed by 6 bases and 3 bases, with 21 bases remaining between them. Germline V gene lookup returns CDR1 DFQATT and CDR2 SNEGSKA (reference sequence). The CDR3 extends over 16 amino acids. The CDR3 sequence: CSAQSSVPWVKNIQYF. For the CDR3, the DNA is TGCAGTGCCCAGAGTTCGGTGCCTTGGGTCAAAAACATTCAGTACTTC.

This clonotype was recorded at least ten times. The J gene is TRBJ2-3, the V gene TRBV6-5; no definite D call. Germline CDR1 MNHEY, CDR2 SVGAGI. CDR3 length: 12 residues. Trimming stripped 5 bases from V and 4 bases from J, with 7 bases between. Here the CDR3 DNA reads TGTGCCAGCAGTCGCTCTGCAGATACGCAGTATTTT. Its protein is CASSRSADTQYF.